Following are 9 T cell receptor beta chains from one sample sequenced in a study of blood T cell repertoires in COVID-19 (dated by TCRdb to between 2020 and 2021). Libraries were constructed by the immunoSEQ multiplex PCR assay. What TCRdb holds here is the immuneACCESS table cut down to in-frame rearrangements. Part of the clones is not present; checked against another copy, under half of the missing clones reflect an unresolved V gene, and the others are unexplained. In this sample the table shows some 95,000 clones, approximately 90% of which occur a single time. Of the sample, 2.3% falls within the top ten clones. Sequencing was performed on peripheral blood. Receptors originate from a human donor with active COVID-19. The donor label of this sample is uncertain.

CDR3 DNA sequence: TGTGCCAGCAGTTTCGCAGATACGCAGTATTTT. Its protein product is CASSFADTQYF. The V and J genes are TRBV28 and TRBJ2-3; no reliable D call. V was cut by 3 bases and J by 4 bases, with 2 bases left in between. The CDR3 runs 11 residues. Germline V gene data show CDR1 as MDHEN and CDR2 as SYDVKM.

V is TRBV11-2 and J is TRBJ1-4; 9 bases are shared with TRBD1. V gave up 1 base and J gave up 8 bases; unmatched junction bases: 8. The germline gives CDR1 SGHAT, CDR2 FQNNGV. The CDR3 spans 16 residues. The CDR3 nucleotides read TGTGCCAGCAGCTTAGCGCCGACAGGGGGTCTAGAAAAACTGTTTTTT. Translation gives CASSLAPTGGLEKLFF. The full variable domain, its missing parts supplied by reference TRBV11-2 and TRBJ1-4, is EAGVAQSPRYKIIEKRQSVAFWCNPISGHATLYWYQQILGQGPKLLIQFQNNGVVDDSQLPKDRFSAERLKGVDSTLKIQPAKLEDSAVYLCASSLAPTGGLEKLFFGSGTQLSVL.

The chain joins TRBV5-1 to TRBJ2-1; 8 bases line up with TRBD2. With V trimmed by 5 bases and J by 7 bases, 8 bases remained unmatched. The CDR3 extends over 14 amino acids. The V gene's germline CDR1 is SGHRS and CDR2 YFSETQ. The CDR3 region has the DNA TGCGCCAGCAGAGCCGGACTAGCTAATAATGAGCAGTTCTTC. This codes for CASRAGLANNEQFF. Full variable domain (remainder filled in from reference TRBV5-1 and TRBJ2-1): KAGVTQTPRYLIKTRGQQVTLSCSPISGHRSVSWYQQTPGQGLQFLFEYFSETQRNKGNFPGRFSGRQFSNSRSEMNVSTLELGDSALYLCASRAGLANNEQFFGPGTRLTVL.

The V gene is TRBV9, the J gene TRBJ2-7; D may be TRBD1 (5 bases). Germline values: CDR1 SGDLS, CDR2 YYNGEE. CDR3 length: 14 residues. V lost 2 bases, J lost 2 bases, and 11 bases lay in between. Written as DNA, the CDR3 is TGTGCCAGCAGCGTCGGGCAGGGCGCCTACGAGCAGTACTTC. Its protein product is CASSVGQGAYEQYF. Drawing the rest from reference TRBV9 and TRBJ2-7, the complete variable domain is DSGVTQTPKHLITATGQRVTLRCSPRSGDLSVYWYQQSLDQGLQFLIQYYNGEERAKGNILERFSAQQFPDLHSELNLSSLELGDSALYFCASSVGQGAYEQYFGPGTRLTVT.

The chain carries TRBV11-2 and TRBJ1-4; 7 bases map to TRBD1. The CDR3 contains 14 residues. With V trimmed by 5 bases and J by 5 bases, 5 bases remained unmatched. Per the germline V gene, CDR1 is SGHAT and CDR2 is FQNNGV. The DNA for the CDR3 is TGTGCCAGCAGCCCCGGGACAGCGAATGAAAAACTGTTTTTT. Amino acids: CASSPGTANEKLFF.

This chain links TRBV6-5 with TRBJ1-6, with a tentative D call TRBD1 (5 bases). CDR1 MNHEY and CDR2 SVGAGI come from the germline V gene. This CDR3 spans 12 amino acids. Trimming removed 2 bases at V and 14 bases at J, with 10 bases between. The CDR3: CASSYDRTALHF. CDR3 bases: TGTGCCAGCAGTTACGACAGAACCGCCCTCCACTTT.

This clone was detected only a few times. The J gene is TRBJ2-7, the V gene TRBV19; maybe TRBD1 (6 bases). Germline assignment: CDR1 LNHDA and CDR2 SQIVND (reference sequence). The CDR3 is made up of 13 amino acids. V was cut by 3 bases and J by 2 bases, with 8 bases left in between. CDR3 bases: TGTGCCAGTAGTATCCGGACAGCCTACGAGCAGTACTTC. Protein: CASSIRTAYEQYF.

Only one count was recorded for this clone. For the CDR3, the DNA is TGTGCCAGCAGTGACCGACAGGGTCCGAACTATGGCTACACCTTC. It yields the protein CASSDRQGPNYGYTF. J is TRBJ1-2 and V is TRBV2, with 7 bases aligning to TRBD1. Germline V gene lookup returns CDR1 SNHLY and CDR2 FYNNEI. The CDR3 extends over 15 amino acids. V lost 3 bases and J lost 2; bases outside the gene matches: 6.

The chain joins TRBV7-2 to TRBJ1-5; 8 bases agree with TRBD1. CDR3 length: 15 amino acids. The germline gives CDR1 SGHTA, CDR2 FQGNSA. The J segment lost 3 bases and the V segment lost 5 bases, leaving 6 bases of the junction unmatched. CDR3 sequence: CASSPGQGPNQPQHF. DNA for the CDR3: TGTGCCAGCAGCCCCGGACAGGGTCCCAATCAGCCCCAGCATTTT.